These 23 T cell receptor beta chains came from one sample sequenced in a study of T cell repertoires in cytomegalovirus infection. Their recognized antigens are unknown. TCRdb ran MiXCR on the reads and lists one entry per CDR3 protein. The table includes 640,000 or so distinct CDR3 sequences, roughly 33% detected once. Sequencing used cultured PBMCs, obtained from culture after CMV antigen stimulation. These receptor sequences come from a human donor in good health (CMV status not recorded). Some clones in this sample may be carry-over from other donors' samples.

The chain couples TRBV19 to TRBJ2-1, with 11 bases identical to TRBD2. After removal of 5 bases from V and 9 bases from J, the junction contained 6 bases not matched to a gene. CDR3 length: 14 amino acids. The germline CDR1 and CDR2 sequences are LNHDA and SQIVND (reference sequence). The CDR3 sequence is CASSSELAGGEQFF. The CDR3 DNA is TGTGCCAGTAGTTCAGAGCTAGCGGGAGGTGAGCAGTTCTTC.

CDR3 sequence (DNA): TGTGCCAGCAGTCCCCAGATTGGGACGCTGGTGACAAGGGGACGTGGTGAGCAGTTCTTC. It translates to CASSPQIGTLVTRGRGEQFF. V gene TRBV6-1 combines with J gene TRBJ2-1; D may correspond to TRBD1 or TRBD2 (5 bases each). Trimming stripped 5 bases from V and 9 bases from J, with 35 bases between. Germline values: CDR1 MNHNS, CDR2 SASEGT. This CDR3 comprises 20 residues.

This clonotype was counted only a few times. V is TRBV20-1 and J is TRBJ1-4; the D gene is possibly TRBD1 (5 bases). The CDR3 length is 17 residues. V lost 3 bases and J lost 2, with 19 bases in between. Germline V lookup: CDR1 DFQATT, CDR2 SNEGSKA (reference sequence). CDR3 residues: CSASPIGGAWTNEKLFF. The CDR3 DNA reads TGCAGTGCTAGTCCCATCGGAGGGGCATGGACTAATGAAAAACTGTTTTTT.

The V call is TRBV27, the J call TRBJ1-5; possible D gene TRBD1, 6 bases. The V end was cut by 6 bases, the J end by 3 bases, with 21 bases between. This CDR3 spans 17 amino acids. Looked up from germline, CDR1 is MNHEY and CDR2 is SMNVEV (reference sequence). For the CDR3, the DNA is TGTGCCAGCAGCCGTTTGGGCCTTGGACAGAACAATCAGCCCCAGCATTTT. Amino acids: CASSRLGLGQNNQPQHF.

The V call is TRBV6-5, the J call TRBJ1-1, with D hard to call. V gave up 8 bases and J gave up 5 bases, with 21 bases separating them. Per the germline V gene, CDR1 is MNHEY and CDR2 is SVGAGI. The CDR3 runs 15 residues. The CDR3 nucleotides are TGTGCCAGCGCCGGGGAGGCAGCCCGAAGTACTGAAGCTTTCTTT. The encoded protein is CASAGEAARSTEAFF.

Only a few counts were recorded for this clonotype. The chain carries TRBV19 and TRBJ2-3, with 13 bases fitting TRBD2. V lost 6 bases to trimming and J lost 2 bases; unmatched junction nucleotides: 5. In germline, CDR1 is LNHDA, CDR2 SQIVND (reference sequence). The CDR3 is 16 amino acids. CDR3 region: CASRALAGGNTDTQYF. Written as DNA, the CDR3 is TGTGCCAGTAGGGCACTAGCGGGGGGGAACACAGATACGCAGTATTTT.

This clonotype was seen more than once but under ten times. The genes are TRBV18 and TRBJ1-6; 7 bases map to TRBD1. CDR1 and CDR2 from the germline V gene are KGHSH and LQKENI. The CDR3 covers 15 residues. J lost 8 bases, V lost 3 bases, and 7 bases had no gene match. The CDR3 sequence: CASSPQTGYDSPLHF. DNA for the CDR3: TGTGCCAGCTCACCTCAGACAGGGTATGATTCACCCCTCCACTTT.

The chain uses TRBV7-8 and TRBJ1-3, with D perhaps TRBD1 (5 bases). Looked up from germline, CDR1 is SGHVS and CDR2 is FQNEAQ. This CDR3 has 17 amino acids. Trimming left V 6 bases short and J 0 bases short, with 18 bases between. CDR3 bases: TGTGCCAGCAGTTCCCGGCCAGGGACGAGCTCTGGAAACACCATATATTTT. It yields the protein CASSSRPGTSSGNTIYF. Full variable domain (remainder filled in from reference TRBV7-8 and TRBJ1-3): GAGVSQSPRYKVAKRGQDVALRCDPISGHVSLFWYQQALGQGPEFLTYFQNEAQLDKSGLPSDRFFAERPEGSVSTLKIQRTQQEDSAVYLCASSSRPGTSSGNTIYFGEGSWLTVV.

The gene calls are TRBV28 and TRBJ2-5; D might be TRBD1 (5 bases). CDR1 is MDHEN and CDR2 is SYDVKM in the germline V gene. The V and J ends lost 8 bases and 1 base respectively, with 11 bases between them. The CDR3 runs to 13 residues. The CDR3 DNA reads TGTGCCAGCCGGTCGACAGTCCAAGAGACCCAGTACTTC. It codes for CASRSTVQETQYF.

A few counts support this clonotype. The rearrangement joins TRBV11-2 to TRBJ2-7; 9 bases are a match to TRBD2. The CDR3 has 15 amino acids. Germline lookup yields CDR1 SGHAT and CDR2 FQNNGV. The trim removed 5 bases at V and 3 bases at J, leaving 8 bases unmatched. This chain's CDR3 is CASSRNGGRDYEQYF. CDR3 DNA sequence: TGTGCCAGCAGCCGAAACGGCGGGAGGGACTACGAGCAGTACTTC. The full variable domain, completed using reference TRBV11-2 and TRBJ2-7, is EAGVAQSPRYKIIEKRQSVAFWCNPISGHATLYWYQQILGQGPKLLIQFQNNGVVDDSQLPKDRFSAERLKGVDSTLKIQPAKLEDSAVYLCASSRNGGRDYEQYFGPGTRLTVT.

A word on this clonotype: The junction and the germline gene differ at one end; a read error may be behind it. V is TRBV5-3 and J is TRBJ2-5; D is unresolved. TRBV5-3 is assigned to the ORF class and has an uncertain function. CDR3 length: 15 residues. CDR3: CASSLDSVLQETQYF. CDR3 DNA sequence: TGTGCCAGCAGCTTGGATTCAGTGCTACAAGAGACCCAGTACTTC.

The rearrangement uses TRBV28 and TRBJ2-5; D may be TRBD1 (5 bases). V was trimmed by 10 bases and J by 4 bases, leaving 10 bases between them. Germline-derived CDR1 and CDR2 are MDHEN and SYDVKM. There are 11 residues in the CDR3. The chain's CDR3 is CATRVRETQYF. CDR3 bases: TGTGCCACCAGGGTGAGAGAGACCCAGTACTTC.

The chain has TRBV15 and TRBJ2-7; D possibly matches TRBD1 or TRBD2 (5 bases each). CDR3 length: 12 amino acids. The germline V and J ends were trimmed by 1 base and 5 bases, with 6 bases remaining between them. Germline CDR1 and CDR2: LNHNV and YYDKDF (reference sequence). Here the CDR3 DNA reads TGTGCCACCAGCAGAGTGGGGGACGAGCAGTACTTC. This encodes CATSRVGDEQYF.

The V and J genes are TRBV6-6 and TRBJ2-7; 9 bases map to TRBD2. The CDR3 sequence is 15 residues long. After removal of 0 bases from V and 6 bases from J, the junction contained 6 bases not matched to a gene. The germline CDR1 and CDR2 sequences are MNHNY and SVGAGI (reference sequence). Here the CDR3 reads CASSYSREGLLEQYF. CDR3 DNA sequence: TGTGCCAGCAGTTACTCGCGGGAGGGCCTCCTCGAGCAGTACTTC.

This chain joins TRBV7-6 and TRBJ2-1, with D unclear. The CDR3 is made up of 15 amino acids. CDR1 is SGHVS and CDR2 is FNYEAQ in the germline V gene. Trimming stripped 0 bases from V and 4 bases from J, with 10 bases between. The CDR3 coding sequence is TGTGCCAGCAGCTTAGCGTCCGGTCTGTACAATGAGCAGTTCTTC. This gives the protein CASSLASGLYNEQFF.

In its sample, this clonotype was seen many times. The rearrangement uses TRBV7-2 and TRBJ2-1; the D gene is possibly TRBD1 (6 bases). The germline CDR1 and CDR2 sequences are SGHTA and FQGNSA. Trimming removed 1 base from V and 0 bases from J, with 10 bases in between. The CDR3 sequence is 16 residues long. This CDR3 is CASSLDGGSSYNEQFF. The CDR3 DNA sequence: TGTGCCAGCAGCTTAGATGGGGGCAGCTCCTACAATGAGCAGTTCTTC. The complete variable domain, with remaining parts taken from reference TRBV7-2 and TRBJ2-1, reads GAGVSQSPSNKVTEKGKDVELRCDPISGHTALYWYRQSLGQGLEFLIYFQGNSAPDKSGLPSDRFSAERTGGSVSTLTIQRTQQEDSAVYLCASSLDGGSSYNEQFFGPGTRLTVL.

The V call is TRBV5-6, the J call TRBJ2-2; D remains unclear. The germline V and J ends were trimmed by 2 bases and 2 bases, with 10 bases remaining between them. The CDR3 spans 15 residues. Germline V gene sequence: CDR1 SGHDT, CDR2 YYEEEE. The CDR3: CASSFGGVNTGELFF. The DNA of the CDR3 is TGTGCCAGCAGCTTCGGTGGGGTTAACACCGGGGAGCTGTTTTTT.

V usage is TRBV5-4 and J usage is TRBJ2-3; weak D call: TRBD1 (5 bases). Germline CDR1 SGHNT, CDR2 YYREEE (reference sequence). This CDR3 spans 16 amino acids. Trimming took 4 bases from V and 0 from J, leaving 15 bases between them. This CDR3 is CASSPSIGASTDTQYF. DNA for the CDR3: TGTGCCAGCAGCCCGAGCATTGGGGCTAGCACAGATACGCAGTATTTT.

This clonotype was counted ten times or more. The chain links TRBV7-2 to TRBJ1-4; no reliable D call. V was shortened by 5 bases and J by 4 bases, with 11 bases between the two germline ends. Germline CDR1 is SGHTA and CDR2 is FQGNSA. The CDR3 spans 14 residues. CDR3 coding DNA: TGTGCCAGCAGCCAAGGAGGGATTAATGAAAAACTGTTTTTT. Amino acid sequence: CASSQGGINEKLFF.

The CDR3 bases are TGCGCCAGCAGCCAAGATAGGAGTGAGCAGTTCTTC. It specifies CASSQDRSEQFF. The chain combines TRBV4-1 with TRBJ2-1; no clear D gene. The V end was cut by 0 bases, the J end by 9 bases, with 6 bases between. The germline V gene encodes CDR1 MGHRA and CDR2 YSYEKL. The CDR3 has 12 amino acids.

The rearrangement links TRBV7-2 to TRBJ1-4; perhaps TRBD1 as D (6 bases). V shed 2 bases and J shed 7 bases, with 17 bases lying between them. Germline-derived CDR1 and CDR2 are SGHTA and FQGNSA. The length of the CDR3 is 16 residues. The CDR3 bases are TGTGCCAGCAGCTTATCGGGGGCGGGGGGGGGTGAAAAACTGTTTTTT. Its protein is CASSLSGAGGGEKLFF.

As DNA, the CDR3 is TGTGCCAGCAGTCCTCACAGGGCCCAACGGGGAGATACGCAGTATTTT. Amino acid sequence: CASSPHRAQRGDTQYF. The gene calls are TRBV28 and TRBJ2-3, with a possible D match to TRBD1 (6 bases). Trimming took 5 bases from V and 5 from J, leaving 20 bases between them. The germline gives CDR1 MDHEN, CDR2 SYDVKM. The CDR3 runs to 16 residues.

The CDR3, as DNA: TGTGCTAGTGGCCCCCACGCCGGACTAGCGGGAATATCGGAGGAGCAGTTCTTC. Translation: CASGPHAGLAGISEEQFF. V usage is TRBV12-5 and J usage is TRBJ2-1, with 12 bases identical to TRBD2. The CDR3 is 18 amino acids. Germline lookup yields CDR1 LGHNT and CDR2 FRNRAP. V gave up 6 bases and J gave up 10 bases; unmatched junction bases: 19. Full variable domain (missing parts from reference TRBV12-5 and TRBJ2-1): DARVTQTPRHKVTEMGQEVTMRCQPILGHNTVFWYRQTMMQGLELLAYFRNRAPLDDSGMPKDRFSAEMPDATLATLKIQPSEPRDSAVYFCASGPHAGLAGISEEQFFGPGTRLTVL.